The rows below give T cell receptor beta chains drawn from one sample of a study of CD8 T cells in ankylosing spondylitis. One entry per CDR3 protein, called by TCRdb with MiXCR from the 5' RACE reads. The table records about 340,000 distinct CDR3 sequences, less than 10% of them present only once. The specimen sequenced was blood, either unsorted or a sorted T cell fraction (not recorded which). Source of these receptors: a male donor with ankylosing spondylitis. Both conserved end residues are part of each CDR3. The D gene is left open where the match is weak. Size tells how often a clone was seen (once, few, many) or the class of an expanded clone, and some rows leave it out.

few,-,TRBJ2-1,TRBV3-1,TGTGCCAGCAGCCAAGTTCATAATGAGCAGTTCTTC,CASSQVHNEQFF
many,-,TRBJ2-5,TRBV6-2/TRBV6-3,TGTGCCAGCAGCCTCCAGGGCCAGACCCAGTACTTC,CASSLQGQTQYF
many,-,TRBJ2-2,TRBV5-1,TGCGCCAGCAGCTTGGAGTACCGGATGAACACCGGGGAGCTGTTTTTT,CASSLEYRMNTGELFF
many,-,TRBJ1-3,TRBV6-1,TGTGCCAGCAGCCGGACAGATCCGGCCGCTCTCACTGGAAACACCATATATTTT,CASSRTDPAALTGNTIYF
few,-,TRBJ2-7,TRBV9,TGTGCCAGCAGCGTAGGAGTTGGCCTAGCCGAGCAGTACTTC,CASSVGVGLAEQYF
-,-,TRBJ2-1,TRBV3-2,TGTGCCAGCAGACCCGGGACTACAAGGGGTGAGCAGTTCTTC,CASRPGTTRGEQFF
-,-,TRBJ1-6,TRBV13,TGTGCCAGCGTGACAAGGGGAGAGAGTTCACCCCTCCACTTT,CASVTRGESSPLHF
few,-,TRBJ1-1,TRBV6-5,TGTGCCAGCAGGTACAGGGACTCCATGAACACTGAAGCTTTCTTT,CASRYRDSMNTEAFF
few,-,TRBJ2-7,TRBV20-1,TGCAGTGCTATATGGGGGGACACCTACGAGCAGTACTTC,CSAIWGDTYEQYF
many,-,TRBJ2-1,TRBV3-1,TGTGCCAGCAGCCAACCAGTATCCCGGGAGCAGTTCTTC,CASSQPVSREQFF
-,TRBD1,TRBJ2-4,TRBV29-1,TGCAGCGTCCTGGGACAGGGGCTACGATTAGCCAAAAACATTCAGTACTTC,CSVLGQGLRLAKNIQYF
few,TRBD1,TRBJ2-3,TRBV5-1,TGCGCCAGCAGCTTGGAGGGACAGGGGGCAGTAGATACGCAGTATTTT,CASSLEGQGAVDTQYF
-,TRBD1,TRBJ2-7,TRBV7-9,TGTGCCAGCAGCTTAGGACAGGGGTTAACCTACGAGCAGTACTTC,CASSLGQGLTYEQYF
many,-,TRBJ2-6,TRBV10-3,TGTGCCATCAGCCGGGACACTGTATCGTCCTCTGGGGCCAACGTCCTGACTTTC,CAISRDTVSSSGANVLTF
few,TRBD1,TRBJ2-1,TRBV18,TGTGCCAGCTCACCAAAGACAGGGGTCAATGAGCAGTTCTTC,CASSPKTGVNEQFF
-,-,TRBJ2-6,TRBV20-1,TGCAGTGCCACTAGCCCCGGCTTTGGGGCCAACGTCCTGACTTTC,CSATSPGFGANVLTF
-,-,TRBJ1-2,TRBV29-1,TGCAGCGTTGGGCAGGATTATGGCTACACCTTC,CSVGQDYGYTF
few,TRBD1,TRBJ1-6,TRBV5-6,TGTGCCAGCAACCGGGACAGGGCGAGGTCACCCCTCCACTTT,CASNRDRARSPLHF
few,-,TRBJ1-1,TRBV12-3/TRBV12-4,TGTGCCAGCAGTTTTTTGGGTGTGAACACTGAAGCTTTCTTT,CASSFLGVNTEAFF
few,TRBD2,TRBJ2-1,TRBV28,TGTGCCAGCAGTCACGGGACTACGATTCACGACTCCAATGAGCAGTTCTTC,CASSHGTTIHDSNEQFF
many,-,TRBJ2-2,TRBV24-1,TGTGCCACCCAGAGTGAACGGGAGACCGGGGAGCTGTTTTTT,CATQSERETGELFF
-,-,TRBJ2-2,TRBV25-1,TGTGCCAGCAGAGAAACAGGGTTCACCGGGGAGCTGTTTTTT,CASRETGFTGELFF
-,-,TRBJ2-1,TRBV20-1,TGCAGTGCTAGAGTCCCGGCCTACAATGAGCAGTTCTTC,CSARVPAYNEQFF
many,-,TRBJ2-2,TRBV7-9,TGTGCCAGCACCATTGCGGGTACCGGGGAGCTGTTTTTT,CASTIAGTGELFF
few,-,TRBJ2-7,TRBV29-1,TGCAGCGTGGGGTCGGGCTGGACCTACGAGCAGTACTTC,CSVGSGWTYEQYF
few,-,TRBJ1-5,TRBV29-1,TGCAGCGTTTCCACCGAGGTTGAGAGCAATCAGCCCCAGCATTTT,CSVSTEVESNQPQHF
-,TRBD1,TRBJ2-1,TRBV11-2,TGTGCCAGCAGCTTCCGACAGGGGTACAATGAGCAGTTCTTC,CASSFRQGYNEQFF
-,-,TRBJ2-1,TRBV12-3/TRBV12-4,TGTGCCAGCAGTTACAACGGAGGATACAATGAGCAGTTCTTC,CASSYNGGYNEQFF
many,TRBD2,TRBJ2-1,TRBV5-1,TGCGCCAGCAGCCGAAGCGGGATAGACAATGAGCAGTTCTTC,CASSRSGIDNEQFF
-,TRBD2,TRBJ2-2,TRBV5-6,TGTGCCAGCAGCTTGACGGGAGGGCCCGGCGGGGAGCTGTTTTTT,CASSLTGGPGGELFF
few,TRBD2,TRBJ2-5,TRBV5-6,TGTGCCAGCAGGCGGACGGGGGGCCAAGAGACCCAGTACTTC,CASRRTGGQETQYF
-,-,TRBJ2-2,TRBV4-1,TGCGCCAGCAGTTGGGACACTTCGAACACCGGGGAGCTGTTTTTT,CASSWDTSNTGELFF
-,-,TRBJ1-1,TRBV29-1,TGCAGCGTTTCCCATTGGGGGACTGAAGCTTTCTTT,CSVSHWGTEAFF
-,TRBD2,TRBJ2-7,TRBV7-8,TGTGCCAGCAGCCAAGAGAGGACTAGCGGGAGCGAGCAGTACTTC,CASSQERTSGSEQYF
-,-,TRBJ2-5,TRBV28,TGTGCCAGCAGTTTATACGGCAGGAGCCAAGAGACCCAGTACTTC,CASSLYGRSQETQYF
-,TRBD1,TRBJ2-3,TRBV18,TGTGCCAGCTCACCGCGGACAGGGTCATCAGATACGCAGTATTTT,CASSPRTGSSDTQYF
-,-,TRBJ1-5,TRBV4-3,TGCGCCAGCAGCCAAGTTGTGAGCAATCAGCCCCAGCATTTT,CASSQVVSNQPQHF
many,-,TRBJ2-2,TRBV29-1,TGCAGCGCCGGAGCGTACGCGGGCGGGACCGGGGAGCTGTTTTTT,CSAGAYAGGTGELFF
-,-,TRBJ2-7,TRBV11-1,TGTGCCAGCAGCCTAAAGCCGGGACTCCAAGCGCCGTCCTACGAGCAGTACTTC,CASSLKPGLQAPSYEQYF
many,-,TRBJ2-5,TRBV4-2,TGTGCCAGCAGCCCCAAAGTCGGCCCAGAGACCCAGTACTTC,CASSPKVGPETQYF
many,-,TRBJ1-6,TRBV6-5,TGTGCCAGCAGTTACTCGACGGGGGACTCGCATAATTCACCCCTCCACTTT,CASSYSTGDSHNSPLHF
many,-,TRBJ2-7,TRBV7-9,TGTGCCAGCAGCACCACAGGTTCCTACGAGCAGTACTTC,CASSTTGSYEQYF
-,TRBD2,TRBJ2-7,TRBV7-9,TGTGCCAGCAGCCCCACCAGAGGAGCGGGAGTTTTCTACGAGCAGTACTTC,CASSPTRGAGVFYEQYF
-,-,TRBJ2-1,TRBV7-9,TGTGCCAGCAGCTCAGACTACGCTGGGGATGAGCAGTTCTTC,CASSSDYAGDEQFF
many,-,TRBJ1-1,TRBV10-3,TGTGCCATCAGTGTGGCGGTGGGAGGGAGTGAAGCTTTCTTT,CAISVAVGGSEAFF